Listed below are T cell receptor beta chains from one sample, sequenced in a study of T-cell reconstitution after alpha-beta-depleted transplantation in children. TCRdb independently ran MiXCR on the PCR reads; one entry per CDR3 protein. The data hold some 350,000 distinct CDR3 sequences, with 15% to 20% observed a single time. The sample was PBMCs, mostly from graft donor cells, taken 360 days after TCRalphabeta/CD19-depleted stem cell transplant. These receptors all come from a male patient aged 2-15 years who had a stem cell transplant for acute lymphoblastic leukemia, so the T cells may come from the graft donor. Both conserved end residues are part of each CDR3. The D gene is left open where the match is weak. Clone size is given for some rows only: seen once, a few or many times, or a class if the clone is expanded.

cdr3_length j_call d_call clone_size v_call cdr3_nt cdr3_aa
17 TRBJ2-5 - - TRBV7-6 TGTGCCAGCAGCTCCCTGGTCGCAGGGGCGAGTAGAGAGACCCAGTACTTC CASSSLVAGASRETQYF
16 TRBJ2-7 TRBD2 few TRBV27 TGTGCCAGCAGTTTATCCGGGACTAGCGGGGGCTACGAGCAGTACTTC CASSLSGTSGGYEQYF
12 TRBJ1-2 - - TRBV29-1 TGCAGCGTTGAAAGGCCCGGGGGTGGCTACACCTTC CSVERPGGGYTF
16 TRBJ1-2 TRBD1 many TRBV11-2 TGTGCCAGCACCCGGGACAGGGGTACACGGGTCTCTGGCTACACCTTC CASTRDRGTRVSGYTF
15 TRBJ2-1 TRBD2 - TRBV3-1 TGTGCCAGCAGCCAAGTAGGACTAGTTGGCGATGAGCAGTTCTTC CASSQVGLVGDEQFF
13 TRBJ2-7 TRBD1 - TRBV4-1 TGCGCCAGCAGCCAAATACAGGGGCACGAGCAGTACTTC CASSQIQGHEQYF
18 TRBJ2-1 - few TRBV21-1 TGTGCCAGCAGCAAACCTTGCCCCAGGGGGAGCTCCTACAATGAGCAGTTCTTC CASSKPCPRGSSYNEQFF
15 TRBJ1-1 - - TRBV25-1 TGTGCCAGCAACCACAACGGAGGTGAGGGGACTGAAGCTTTCTTT CASNHNGGEGTEAFF
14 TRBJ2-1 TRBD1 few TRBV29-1 TGCAGCGTTCGCCGGGACAGGGGATACAATGAGCAGTTCTTC CSVRRDRGYNEQFF
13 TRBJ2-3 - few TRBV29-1 TGCAGCGCAGGGGACGGATGGACAGATACGCAGTATTTT CSAGDGWTDTQYF
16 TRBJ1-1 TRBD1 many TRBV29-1 TGCAGCGTTGAAAGTCCCACACAGGGGATGAACACTGAAGCTTTCTTT CSVESPTQGMNTEAFF
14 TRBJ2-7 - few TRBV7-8 TGTGCCAGCAGCTTAGTGACAGCTCCTTACGAGCAGTACTTC CASSLVTAPYEQYF
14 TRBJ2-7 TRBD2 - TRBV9 TGTGCCAGCAGCGTGGAGGTAGCGGGCGGCGAGCAGTACTTC CASSVEVAGGEQYF
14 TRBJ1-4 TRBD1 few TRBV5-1 TGCGCCAGCGGGACAGGGGGATTAAATGAAAAACTGTTTTTT CASGTGGLNEKLFF
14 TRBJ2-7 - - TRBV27 TGTGCCAGCAGTTTATCAGGGGGTGCCCACGAGCAGTACTTC CASSLSGGAHEQYF
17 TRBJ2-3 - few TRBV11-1 TGTGCCAGCAGCTTAACCCCTCTAGCGCCTAGCACAGATACGCAGTATTTT CASSLTPLAPSTDTQYF
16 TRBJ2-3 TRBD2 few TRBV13 TGTGCCAGCAGCTTTTCCTCTAGCGGATTCACAGATACGCAGTATTTT CASSFSSSGFTDTQYF
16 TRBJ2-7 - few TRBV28 TGTGCCAGCAGTTCGAAACTCCGTACAAAGCGGGTGGAGCAGTACTTC CASSSKLRTKRVEQYF
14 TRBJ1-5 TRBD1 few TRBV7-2 TGTGCCAGCAGCCTCAGAGGGGACAGGCAGCCCCAGCATTTT CASSLRGDRQPQHF
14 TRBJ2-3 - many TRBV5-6 TGTGCCAGCAGCTTGGTACAAGGATTTGAGACGCAGTATTTT CASSLVQGFETQYF
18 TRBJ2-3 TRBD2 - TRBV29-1 TGCAGCGTTGAAGTGTCTAGCGGACCCTGGGGCCTCACAGATACGCAGTATTTT CSVEVSSGPWGLTDTQYF
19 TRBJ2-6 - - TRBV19 TGTGCCAGTAGTATAGATGTCCTAGCGCCCCGCTCTGGGGCCAACGTCCTGACTTTC CASSIDVLAPRSGANVLTF
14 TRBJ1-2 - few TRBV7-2 TGTGCCAGCAGCTTAGAGGCCTCTAACTATGGCTACACCTTC CASSLEASNYGYTF
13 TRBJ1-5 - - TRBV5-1 TGCGCCAGCAGCTTGCTGGTTGGCCAGCCCCAGCATTTT CASSLLVGQPQHF
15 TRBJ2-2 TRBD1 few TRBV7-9 TGTGCCAGCAGCCAAGGGACAGTGAACACCGGGGAGCTGTTTTTT CASSQGTVNTGELFF
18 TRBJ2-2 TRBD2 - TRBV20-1 TGCAGTGCTAAGCCGGGACTAGCGGGACTACCGAACACCGGGGAGCTGTTTTTT CSAKPGLAGLPNTGELFF
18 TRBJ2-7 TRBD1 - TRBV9 TGTGCCAGCAGCGGGGACCTCAATTCTCCGACAGGGGCCTACGAGCAGTACTTC CASSGDLNSPTGAYEQYF
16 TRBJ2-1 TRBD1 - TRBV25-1 TGTGCCAGCAGTGAAGCCGGGACAGGGGGCGGAAATGAGCAGTTCTTC CASSEAGTGGGNEQFF
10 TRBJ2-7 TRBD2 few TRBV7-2 TGTGCCAGCAGCAAGCGGGAGGAGTACTTC CASSKREEYF
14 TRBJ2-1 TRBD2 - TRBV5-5 TGTGCCAGCAGCTTGGGACTAGCGGGCCTCGGGCAGTTCTTC CASSLGLAGLGQFF
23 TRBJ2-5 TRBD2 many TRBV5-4 TGTGCCAGCAGCCTGGCGTCCTATTACCAAAGGACTAGTCTAGGGCGCTACCAAGAGACCCAGTACTTC CASSLASYYQRTSLGRYQETQYF
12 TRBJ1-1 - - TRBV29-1 TGCGGCAAAGGATTCCTGAACACTGAAGCTTTCTTT CGKGFLNTEAFF
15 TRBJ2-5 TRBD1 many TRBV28 TGTGCCAGCAGTTTTAGGACAGGGGAGGAAGAGACCCAGTACTTC CASSFRTGEEETQYF
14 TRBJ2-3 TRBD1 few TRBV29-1 TGCAGCGTTGACGGGACAGGGCCGGCAGATACGCAGTATTTT CSVDGTGPADTQYF
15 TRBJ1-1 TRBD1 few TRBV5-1 TGCGCCAGCAGCCTCGGACAGGGACCGAACACTGAAGCTTTCTTT CASSLGQGPNTEAFF
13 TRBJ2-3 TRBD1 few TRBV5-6 TGTGCCAGCAGCTCCGGGACAGGAGGTACGCAGTATTTT CASSSGTGGTQYF
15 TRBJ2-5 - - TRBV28 TGTGCCAGCAGTCCTGGGGGCGTACACCAAGAGACCCAGTACTTC CASSPGGVHQETQYF
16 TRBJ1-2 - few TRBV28 TGTGCCAGCACCCTCAAGGGCCACCTCGCCCTCTATGGCTACACCTTC CASTLKGHLALYGYTF
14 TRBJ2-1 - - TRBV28 TGTGCCAGCAGTTATAGGTTTTCCTACAATGAGCAGTTCTTC CASSYRFSYNEQFF
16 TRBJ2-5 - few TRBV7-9 TGTGCCAGCAGCCCAGCGAGAGGGGCCCACCAAGAGACCCAGTACTTC CASSPARGAHQETQYF
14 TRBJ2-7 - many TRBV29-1 TGCAGCGTTCGCAACCGCGGGACAACCTACGAGCAGTACTTC CSVRNRGTTYEQYF